This T cell receptor beta chain is drawn from a study of beta chain features in type 1 diabetes. The isolated RNA, all of it, was reverse transcribed, so expressed TCRB transcripts were what got sequenced. Generated by immunoSEQ multiplex PCR, the TCRdb table keeps only in-frame clones and is missing some. This sample has under 300,000 clones, with approximately 16% found just once. Germline V CDR1 and CDR2: SEHNR, FQNEAQ (reference sequence). The CDR3 loop spans 13 amino acids. Trimming stripped 4 bases from V and 6 bases from J, with 10 bases between. The study's findings and limits: Patients' naive, central memory and regulatory TCRB repertoires appeared more alike than those of healthy donors. In every one of the four CD4+ subsets, TCRB CDR3s were moderately but significantly shorter in Type 1 diabetes patients. A possible short-template PCR bias applies equally to patients and controls.

This clone was observed a handful of times. What it binds is unknown. Without exception, sorted populations had purity beyond 95%. Sequencing used naive CD4+ T cells from blood. The receptor comes from a man between 25 and 39 years old with type 1 diabetes. This rearrangement joins TRBV7-9 to TRBJ1-5, with D perhaps TRBD1 (6 bases). The CDR3 spells CASSSGEIQPQHF. CDR3 nucleotides: TGTGCCAGCAGCTCAGGGGAGATTCAGCCCCAGCATTTT. The full variable domain, its missing parts supplied by reference TRBV7-9 and TRBJ1-5, is DTGVSQNPRHKITKRGQNVTFRCDPISEHNRLYWYRQTLGQGPEFLTYFQNEAQLEKSRLLSDRFSAERPKGSFSTLEIQRTEQGDSAMYLCASSSGEIQPQHFGDGTRLSIL.